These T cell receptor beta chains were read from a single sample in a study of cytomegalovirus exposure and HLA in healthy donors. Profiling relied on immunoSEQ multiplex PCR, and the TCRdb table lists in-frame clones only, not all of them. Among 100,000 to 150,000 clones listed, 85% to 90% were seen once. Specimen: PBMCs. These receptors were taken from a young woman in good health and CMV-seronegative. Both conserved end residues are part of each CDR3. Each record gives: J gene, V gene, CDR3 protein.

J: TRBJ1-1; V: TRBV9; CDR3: CASSVDLQGSTEAFF
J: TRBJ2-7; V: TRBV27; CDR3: CASSLYAYSGSYEQYF
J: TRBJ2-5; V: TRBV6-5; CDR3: CASSYSPGKQETQYF
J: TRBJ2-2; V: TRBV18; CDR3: CASSPNSGELFF
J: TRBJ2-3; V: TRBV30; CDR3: CAWSSRGALGNTQYF
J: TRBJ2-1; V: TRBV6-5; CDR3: CASSPTPDSYDEQFF
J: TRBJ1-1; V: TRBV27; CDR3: CASRLQGTEAFF
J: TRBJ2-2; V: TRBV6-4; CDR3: CASGPGWSGGLSPNTGELFF
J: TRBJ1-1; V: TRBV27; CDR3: CASSSRTEAFF
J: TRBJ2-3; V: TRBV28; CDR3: CASSSVTIVRRTDTQYF
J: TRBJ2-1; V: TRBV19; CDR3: CASSATGRGAYDEQFF
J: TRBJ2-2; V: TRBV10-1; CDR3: CASSTGRRTGELFF
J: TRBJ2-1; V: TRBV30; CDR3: CAWSDNDGNEQFF
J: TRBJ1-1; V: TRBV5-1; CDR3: CASSGPATGVYTEAFF
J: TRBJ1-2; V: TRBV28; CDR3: CASSNLGQNYGYTF
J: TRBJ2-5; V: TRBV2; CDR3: CAGNRDQETQYF
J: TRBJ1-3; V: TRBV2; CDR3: CARNRDSGNTIYF
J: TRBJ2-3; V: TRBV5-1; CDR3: CASSGTGGADTQYF
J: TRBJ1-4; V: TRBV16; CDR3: CASSPDRSDEKLFF
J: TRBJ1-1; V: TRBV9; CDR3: CASSGADSDF
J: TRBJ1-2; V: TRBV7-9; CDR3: CASSPARAPLDGYTF
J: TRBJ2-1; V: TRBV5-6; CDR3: CASSPQGGEQFF
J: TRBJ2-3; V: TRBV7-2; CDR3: CASSYALGREDTQYF
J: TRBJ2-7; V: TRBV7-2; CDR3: CASSRGVTYEQYF
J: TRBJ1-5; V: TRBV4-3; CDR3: CASSQDRWGQTQHF
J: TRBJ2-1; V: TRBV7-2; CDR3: CASRSETRYNEQFF
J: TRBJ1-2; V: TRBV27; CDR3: CASQSGRGYGYTF
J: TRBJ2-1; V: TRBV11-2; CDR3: CASSTGVRSYNEQFF
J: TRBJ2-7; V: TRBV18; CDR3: CASSPYSGSSYEQYF
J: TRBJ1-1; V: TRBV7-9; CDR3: CASRKQGGTEAFF
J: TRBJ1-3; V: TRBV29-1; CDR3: CSVPPGSGNTIYF
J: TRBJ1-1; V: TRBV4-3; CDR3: CASSQDATGNTEAFF
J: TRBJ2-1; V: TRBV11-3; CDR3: CASSFGYNEQFF
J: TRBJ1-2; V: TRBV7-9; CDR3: CASSHGNRGGDGYTF
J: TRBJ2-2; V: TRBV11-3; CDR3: CASSFSSFGELFF
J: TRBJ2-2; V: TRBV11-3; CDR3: CASSTSGSTGELFF
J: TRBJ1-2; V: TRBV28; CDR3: CASSFPFGENYGYTF
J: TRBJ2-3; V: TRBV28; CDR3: CASSAPSGASTDTQYF
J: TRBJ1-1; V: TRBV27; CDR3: CASSFLAGRATEAFF
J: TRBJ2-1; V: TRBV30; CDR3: CAWGGQGIVYNEQFF
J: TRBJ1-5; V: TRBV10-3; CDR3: CAAGTGGQPQHF
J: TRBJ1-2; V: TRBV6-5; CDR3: CASSYGQGDYGYTF
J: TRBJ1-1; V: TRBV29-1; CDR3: CSVSRTGTEAFF
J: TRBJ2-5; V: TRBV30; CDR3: CAWSGTEQETQYF
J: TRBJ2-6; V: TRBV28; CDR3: CASSLSGRFSGANVLTF